This T cell receptor (beta chain) was sequenced during a study of T cell responses to AZD1222 COVID-19 vaccine. Profiled with immunoSEQ multiplex PCR; TCRdb holds only in-frame clones, not every one. Of about 120,000 clones in the sample, about 88% were seen once. CDR1 is LNHDA, CDR2 SQIVND, per germline (reference sequence). Trimming left V 3 bases short and J 7 bases short, with 22 bases between. This CDR3 has 17 residues. The J gene is TRBJ1-5, the V gene TRBV19; maybe TRBD1 (5 bases). The receptor comes from an adult who received the AZD1222 COVID-19 vaccine. Sequencing was performed on peripheral blood, taken 28 days after the second AZD1222 dose. CDR3 in amino acids: CASSIRARGRGKQPQHF. The CDR3 bases are TGTGCCAGTAGTATCCGGGCTAGGGGACGGGGGAAACAGCCCCAGCATTTT.